A selection of T cell receptor beta chains follows, all from one sample in a study of cytomegalovirus exposure and HLA in healthy donors. The data were produced by immunoSEQ multiplex PCR, yet TCRdb's version contains in-frame clones alone and is incomplete. The sample carries 200,000 or so clones, 75% to 95% recorded once. The sample comprised PBMCs. These receptors were taken from a woman between 18 and 29 years old in good health and CMV-seronegative. Both conserved end residues are part of each CDR3. A D gene is named only where the DNA matches it firmly. A clone size is listed for some rows: how often the clone was seen (once, few, many), or a class if it is expanded.

cdr3_nt cdr3_aa j_call v_call clone_size d_call
TGTGCCAGCAGCTCAACAGAGAACACCGGGGAGCTGTTTTTT CASSSTENTGELFF TRBJ2-2 TRBV5-4 - -
TGTGCCAGCAGTTTATTGCTTGCGACTAGCGGGACTGATACGCAGTATTTT CASSLLLATSGTDTQYF TRBJ2-3 TRBV27 - TRBD2
TGCAGTGCTCCATCGGTCGGCGAGCAGTACTTC CSAPSVGEQYF TRBJ2-7 TRBV20-1 once -
TGTGCCAGCTCACCAGCCCGAGGAGCGGGGGGTTCGGATACGCAGTATTTT CASSPARGAGGSDTQYF TRBJ2-3 TRBV18 - TRBD2
TGTGCCAGCAGATTCGGACAGGGTTCGTACGAGCAGTACTTC CASRFGQGSYEQYF TRBJ2-7 TRBV6-1 - TRBD1
TGTGCCAGCAGTTACCAAGGGACAGGGAACTATGGCTACACCTTC CASSYQGTGNYGYTF TRBJ1-2 TRBV6-5 - TRBD1
TGTGCCAGCAGCTTAGCGGGTAGGGGACTAGCGGTTCACAATGAGCAGTTCTTC CASSLAGRGLAVHNEQFF TRBJ2-1 TRBV7-6 - TRBD2
TGCGCCAGCAGTGAAGGGCCCCAGGGAAAGGAAGAAAAACTGTTTTTT CASSEGPQGKEEKLFF TRBJ1-4 TRBV10-1 - -
TGTGCCAGCAGGGCTGGACAGGGGGAACAGCCCCAGCATTTT CASRAGQGEQPQHF TRBJ1-5 TRBV6-6 - TRBD1
TGTGCCAGCAGCTACAGGGATGAAGCTTTCTTT CASSYRDEAFF TRBJ1-1 TRBV16 - -
TGTGCCAGCAAGAGGAGTCTAGCGGGAGTTGGAGAGCAGTTCTTC CASKRSLAGVGEQFF TRBJ2-1 TRBV6-1 - TRBD2
TGTGCCAGCAGCCCGGCAGGGGGATTAGCAGAGACCCAGTACTTC CASSPAGGLAETQYF TRBJ2-5 TRBV5-6 - TRBD1
TGTGCCAGCAGTTCTCCGGGACAGGGGTACACTGAAGCTTTCTTT CASSSPGQGYTEAFF TRBJ1-1 TRBV27 - TRBD1
TGTGCCAGCTCACCACCGAAGCGCCATAGTCCTGAGCAGTTCTTC CASSPPKRHSPEQFF TRBJ2-1 TRBV18 - -
TGTGCCAGCGAGGTACACCCCGAGAACACCGGGGAGCTGTTTTTT CASEVHPENTGELFF TRBJ2-2 TRBV9 - -
TGTGCCAGCAGTCTAGAACAGGGGGACTACGAGCAGTACTTC CASSLEQGDYEQYF TRBJ2-7 TRBV6-1 - TRBD1
TGTGCCAGCAGTGAACGGGGATCGGCGAATGAAAAACTGTTTTTT CASSERGSANEKLFF TRBJ1-4 TRBV2 - -
TGTGCCAGCAGCACCGCCGGGGACAGGGGCTACGAGCAGTACTTC CASSTAGDRGYEQYF TRBJ2-7 TRBV28 once TRBD1
TGTGCCAGCAGCTTAGCGGCCAGGGAGGGACAATACGAGCAGTACTTC CASSLAAREGQYEQYF TRBJ2-7 TRBV7-9 - -
TGTGCCAGCAGCAGACATCCGTTTAGCAATCAGCCCCAGCATTTT CASSRHPFSNQPQHF TRBJ1-5 TRBV5-8 - -
TGTGCCAGCAGTCAGAGGGGGTCCCCCACAGATACGCAGTATTTT CASSQRGSPTDTQYF TRBJ2-3 TRBV6-4 - -
TGTGCCAGCAGCGTAGGGGGGGTAGGGACTAGCCCCTACGAGCAGTACTTC CASSVGGVGTSPYEQYF TRBJ2-7 TRBV9 - TRBD2
TGTGCCAGTAGTATGCAGGGGGGTGAGCAGTACTTC CASSMQGGEQYF TRBJ2-7 TRBV19 once -
TGTGCCAGCACTTTCGGAGTCTCTGGGGCCAACGTCCTGACTTTC CASTFGVSGANVLTF TRBJ2-6 TRBV11-2 - -
TGTGCCAGCAGCTTGGGGACAGCTAACTATGGCTACACCTTC CASSLGTANYGYTF TRBJ1-2 TRBV5-6 once -
TGTGCCAGCAGCTTAGATCCCCTCACTGAAGCTTTCTTT CASSLDPLTEAFF TRBJ1-1 TRBV11-3 - -